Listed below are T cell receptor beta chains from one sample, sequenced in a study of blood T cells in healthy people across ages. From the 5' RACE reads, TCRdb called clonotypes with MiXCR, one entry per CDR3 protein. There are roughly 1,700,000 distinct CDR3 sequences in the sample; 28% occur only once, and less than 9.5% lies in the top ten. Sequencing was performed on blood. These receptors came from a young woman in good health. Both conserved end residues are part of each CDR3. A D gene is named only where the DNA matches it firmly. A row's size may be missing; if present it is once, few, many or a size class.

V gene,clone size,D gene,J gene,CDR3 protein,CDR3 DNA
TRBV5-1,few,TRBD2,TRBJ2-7,CASSPSASGGTEQYF,TGCGCCAGCAGCCCGTCCGCTAGCGGGGGTACCGAGCAGTACTTC
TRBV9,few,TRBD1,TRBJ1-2,CASSVASDGQGLYGYTF,TGTGCCAGCAGCGTCGCATCAGATGGACAGGGACTCTATGGCTACACCTTC
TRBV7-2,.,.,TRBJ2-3,CASGLVGRLYF,TGTGCCAGCGGCTTAGTAGGGCGGTTGTATTTT
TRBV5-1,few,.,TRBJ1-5,CASSPTPENQPQHF,TGCGCCAGCAGCCCGACACCAGAGAATCAGCCCCAGCATTTT
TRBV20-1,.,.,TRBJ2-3,CSASRGRMGLATQYF,TGCAGTGCTAGTAGGGGCCGCATGGGCCTGGCTACGCAGTATTTT
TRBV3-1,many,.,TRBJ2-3,CASSQDRGLADTQYF,TGTGCCAGCAGCCAAGATAGAGGCCTAGCAGATACGCAGTATTTT
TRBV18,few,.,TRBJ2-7,CASSEGDPYEQYF,TGTGCCAGCTCAGAAGGGGACCCCTACGAGCAGTACTTC
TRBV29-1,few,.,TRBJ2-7,CSAEGAAGAHEQYF,TGCAGCGCCGAAGGCGCGGCAGGGGCCCACGAGCAGTACTTC
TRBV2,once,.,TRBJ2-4,CASSQGPVSYNEQYF,TGTGCCAGCAGTCAAGGGCCCGTCTCCTACAATGAGCAGTACTTC
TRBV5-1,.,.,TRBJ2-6,CASSLGPGGSLGANVLTF,TGCGCCAGCAGCTTGGGTCCAGGGGGGTCACTTGGGGCCAACGTCCTGACTTTC
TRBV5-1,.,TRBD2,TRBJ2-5,CASSHSGGGGSQYF,TGCGCCAGCAGCCACTCGGGCGGCGGGGGGTCTCAGTACTTC
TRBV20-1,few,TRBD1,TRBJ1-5,CSARPVRDSRNQPQHF,TGCAGTGCTAGACCAGTCCGGGACAGCAGGAATCAGCCCCAGCATTTT
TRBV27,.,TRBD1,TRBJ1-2,CASSPIGQGYYGYTF,TGTGCCAGCAGTCCAATAGGACAGGGATACTATGGCTACACCTTC
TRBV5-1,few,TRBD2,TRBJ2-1,CASGGLAGNEQFF,TGCGCCAGCGGGGGACTAGCGGGAAATGAGCAGTTCTTC
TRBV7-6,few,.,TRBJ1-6,CASSGTDGSSYNSPLHF,TGTGCCAGCAGCGGGACTGACGGGAGCTCCTATAATTCACCCCTCCACTTT
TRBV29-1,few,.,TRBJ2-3,CSVAGQGGGDTQYF,TGCAGCGTTGCGGGCCAGGGAGGTGGGGATACGCAGTATTTT
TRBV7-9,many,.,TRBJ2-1,CASSPKLGTFSYNEQFF,TGTGCCAGCAGCCCCAAACTAGGGACCTTCTCCTACAATGAGCAGTTCTTC
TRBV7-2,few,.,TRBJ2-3,CASSYGTTDTYF,TGTGCCAGCAGCTATGGAACCACAGATACGTATTTT
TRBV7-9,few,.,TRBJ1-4,CASSLGGTGEKLFF,TGTGCCAGCAGCTTGGGAGGGACTGGGGAAAAACTGTTTTTT
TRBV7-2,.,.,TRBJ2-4,CASSPTRLGHLAKNIQYF,TGTGCCAGCAGCCCTACTCGTCTGGGACACCTAGCCAAAAACATTCAGTACTTC